Listed below are T cell receptor beta chains from one sample, sequenced in a study of T-cell reconstitution after alpha-beta-depleted transplantation in children. TCRdb re-derived calls from the PCR reads in MiXCR, one entry per CDR3 protein. The sample has around 270,000 distinct CDR3 sequences, 10% seen once. The sample here was PBMCs, taken before TCRalphabeta/CD19-depleted stem cell transplant. The receptors shown here come from a boy under two years old with acute myeloid leukemia, due to receive a stem cell transplant. The CDR3 runs from the conserved cysteine through the conserved F or W. The D gene is left open where the match is weak. Clone size appears in some rows only: once, few, many, or a class for an expanded clone.

v_call,clone_size,d_call,j_call,cdr3_aa,cdr3_nt
TRBV28,many,NA,TRBJ1-1,CASSGHVNTEAFF,TGTGCCAGTTCGGGACATGTGAACACTGAAGCTTTCTTT
TRBV20-1,many,TRBD2,TRBJ2-1,CSARELRGGSYNEQFF,TGCAGTGCTAGAGAGTTGCGGGGGGGCTCCTACAATGAGCAGTTCTTC
TRBV3-1,many,NA,TRBJ2-7,CASSQVGFSYEQYF,TGTGCCAGCAGCCAAGTGGGGTTCAGCTACGAGCAGTACTTC
TRBV24-1,many,NA,TRBJ1-1,CATSDLKNTEAFF,TGTGCCACCAGTGATTTGAAGAACACTGAAGCTTTCTTT
TRBV20-1,many,TRBD2,TRBJ2-5,CSALLTSGRAVAQETQYF,TGCAGTGCTCTCCTGACTAGCGGGAGGGCCGTAGCCCAAGAGACCCAGTACTTC
TRBV20-1,NA,TRBD2,TRBJ2-1,CSARTSGGNVGGEQFF,TGCAGTGCTAGGACTAGCGGGGGAAACGTCGGGGGTGAGCAGTTCTTC
TRBV11-2,many,NA,TRBJ2-4,CASSLDTFVRPLLAKNIQYF,TGTGCCAGCAGCTTAGATACATTTGTTCGGCCCCTTCTAGCCAAAAACATTCAGTACTTC
TRBV2,NA,NA,TRBJ1-1,CASSSTPGLSEAFF,TGTGCCAGCAGTTCAACCCCCGGGTTAAGTGAAGCTTTCTTT
TRBV6-1,many,TRBD1,TRBJ1-1,CASRALGQANTEAFF,TGTGCCAGCAGGGCTTTGGGACAGGCGAACACTGAAGCTTTCTTT
TRBV6-5,many,NA,TRBJ1-5,CASSPGLNQPQHF,TGTGCCAGCAGCCCAGGGTTGAATCAGCCCCAGCATTTT
TRBV24-1,many,TRBD2,TRBJ2-3,CATSEIPSGKEEAQYF,TGTGCCACCAGTGAAATCCCTAGCGGGAAAGAGGAGGCGCAGTATTTT
TRBV5-1,many,NA,TRBJ2-7,CASSFGDFHEQYF,TGCGCCAGCAGCTTTGGGGACTTCCACGAGCAGTACTTC
TRBV10-2,many,TRBD1,TRBJ2-7,CASQQGQGVYEQYF,TGCGCCAGCCAACAGGGACAGGGGGTTTACGAGCAGTACTTC
TRBV7-8,many,NA,TRBJ2-1,CASSFSTSSYNEQFF,TGTGCCAGCAGCTTTTCCACCTCCTCCTACAATGAGCAGTTCTTC
TRBV12-3/TRBV12-4,many,NA,TRBJ1-4,CASSPKGGRTLGELFF,TGTGCCAGCAGTCCGAAGGGCGGACGGACTTTAGGGGAACTGTTTTTT
TRBV29-1,many,NA,TRBJ2-7,CSVEAEYEQYF,TGCAGCGTTGAAGCCGAATACGAGCAGTACTTC
TRBV2,NA,TRBD2,TRBJ2-4,CASSRTSSTKNIQYF,TGTGCCAGCAGCCGGACTAGCAGCACCAAAAACATTCAGTACTTC
TRBV5-1,few,NA,TRBJ2-5,CASHRPASQETQYF,TGCGCCAGCCACCGACCGGCCAGCCAAGAGACCCAGTACTTC
TRBV7-3,many,NA,TRBJ2-7,CASSLLPSPTYEQYF,TGTGCCAGCAGCTTACTTCCCAGTCCTACCTACGAGCAGTACTTC
TRBV6-4,NA,TRBD1,TRBJ2-3,CASSAGTGRADTQYF,TGTGCCAGCAGTGCCGGGACAGGGCGGGCAGATACGCAGTATTTT
TRBV5-1,many,NA,TRBJ2-7,CASSFPLGTEQYF,TGCGCCAGCAGCTTTCCCCTGGGGACCGAGCAGTACTTC
TRBV5-1,NA,NA,TRBJ2-7,CASSFDTVEEQYF,TGCGCCAGCAGCTTTGACACGGTCGAGGAGCAGTACTTC
TRBV27,NA,TRBD2,TRBJ2-1,CASSLLAGGVSYNEQFF,TGTGCCAGCAGTTTACTAGCGGGAGGCGTATCCTACAATGAGCAGTTCTTC
TRBV12-3/TRBV12-4,many,TRBD1,TRBJ1-5,CASGTAVNQPQHF,TGTGCCAGCGGGACAGCTGTAAATCAGCCCCAGCATTTT
TRBV5-4,NA,NA,TRBJ2-1,CASSGGRNEQFF,TGTGCCAGCAGCGGAGGAAGGAATGAGCAGTTCTTC
TRBV4-3,many,TRBD2,TRBJ2-3,CASRLAGVPDTQYF,TGCGCCAGCCGGCTAGCGGGAGTCCCAGATACGCAGTATTTT
TRBV4-2,many,TRBD2,TRBJ2-1,CASSRWTSGRVEEQFF,TGTGCCAGCAGCCGGTGGACTAGCGGGAGGGTAGAAGAGCAGTTCTTC
TRBV29-1,few,NA,TRBJ2-1,CSARDTNNEQFF,TGCAGCGCTCGGGACACAAACAATGAGCAGTTCTTC
TRBV5-1,many,NA,TRBJ2-2,CASSLGGHVNTGELFF,TGCGCCAGCAGCTTGGGGGGACATGTGAACACCGGGGAGCTGTTTTTT
TRBV23-1,few,TRBD1,TRBJ2-7,CASSQPGQPFYEQYF,TGCGCCAGCAGTCAACCGGGACAGCCTTTTTACGAGCAGTACTTC
TRBV20-1,few,NA,TRBJ2-1,CSASVLAFEQFF,TGCAGTGCTAGTGTTCTAGCTTTTGAGCAGTTCTTC
TRBV12-3/TRBV12-4,many,TRBD1,TRBJ1-4,CASSLPGGEKLFF,TGTGCCAGCAGTTTGCCAGGGGGTGAAAAACTGTTTTTT
TRBV6-1,many,NA,TRBJ1-4,CASSPHSPTNEKLFF,TGTGCCAGCAGCCCCCACAGCCCAACTAATGAAAAACTGTTTTTT
TRBV6-2/TRBV6-3,many,NA,TRBJ1-5,CASSRNTGWASNQPQHF,TGTGCCAGCAGCCGGAATACAGGGTGGGCTAGCAATCAGCCCCAGCATTTT
TRBV19,NA,TRBD1,TRBJ2-7,CASSLTGESYEQYF,TGTGCCAGTAGTCTGACAGGGGAATCCTACGAGCAGTACTTC
TRBV5-1,many,NA,TRBJ1-2,CASSWRPTTNYGYTF,TGCGCCAGCAGTTGGAGACCGACTACTAACTATGGCTACACCTTC
TRBV28,many,TRBD2,TRBJ2-7,CASSWAGGEYEQYF,TGTGCCAGCAGTTGGGCCGGGGGGGAGTACGAGCAGTACTTC
TRBV12-3/TRBV12-4,many,NA,TRBJ2-7,CASSPDRNKAYEQYF,TGTGCCAGCAGCCCCGACAGGAATAAAGCCTACGAGCAGTACTTC
TRBV10-3,many,NA,TRBJ2-7,CAISEGGERTYEQYF,TGTGCCATCAGTGAAGGGGGAGAGAGGACCTACGAGCAGTACTTC
TRBV10-2,many,TRBD2,TRBJ2-1,CASSELAGDNSYNEQFF,TGCGCCAGCAGTGAGCTAGCGGGGGATAACTCCTACAATGAGCAGTTCTTC
TRBV7-6,few,TRBD1,TRBJ2-7,CASSLTGQGKRYEQYF,TGTGCCAGCAGCCTCACCGGACAGGGGAAACGGTACGAGCAGTACTTC
TRBV19,few,NA,TRBJ1-3,CASSFPGGSGNTIYF,TGTGCCAGTAGTTTCCCCGGCGGCTCTGGAAACACCATATATTTT
TRBV28,many,TRBD1,TRBJ2-4,CASSLWGQSKNIQYF,TGTGCCAGCAGTTTATGGGGACAGTCGAAAAACATTCAGTACTTC
TRBV9,many,NA,TRBJ2-5,CASSVDLGAKGTQYF,TGTGCCAGCAGCGTTGATTTAGGTGCCAAGGGGACCCAGTACTTC
TRBV2,NA,TRBD1,TRBJ1-1,CASSGTGKGAFF,TGTGCCAGCAGTGGGACAGGGAAAGGAGCTTTCTTT